This T cell receptor (beta chain) was captured in a study of blood T cell repertoires in COVID-19. The CDR3 runs to 15 residues. Germline V gives CDR1 KGHSH, CDR2 LQKENI. Trimming removed 1 base at V and 5 bases at J, with 14 bases between. Only in-frame clones appear in the TCRdb table, and some are missing; sequencing was by immunoSEQ multiplex PCR. The table includes roughly 340,000 clones, 85% to 90% detected once. Sequencing was performed on PBMCs or T cells enriched from blood (not recorded which). The chain joins TRBV18 to TRBJ2-5; maybe TRBD1 (5 bases). The clonotype comes from a man aged 18 to 29 who had recovered from COVID-19. The CDR3 region is CASSPQQGSGETQYF. The CDR3 DNA reads TGTGCCAGCTCACCACAGCAGGGATCAGGCGAGACCCAGTACTTC. Looking up the rest from reference TRBV18 and TRBJ2-5 gives the full variable domain: NAGVMQNPRHLVRRRGQEARLRCSPMKGHSHVYWYRQLPEEGLKFMVYLQKENIIDESGMPKERFSAEFPKEGPSILRIQQVVRGDSAAYFCASSPQQGSGETQYFGPGTRLLVL.